This T cell receptor (beta chain) was sequenced during a study of shared clonotypes between healthy human individuals (dated by TCRdb to 2019 to 2021). With regard to the full study: Three men and a couple of women, aged 18 to 49 years, made up the cohort. For each donor, CD4 naive and CD4 memory were each given three plates, CD8 naive was given two plates, and CD8 memory was given one plate. To estimate repertoire size and how much clonotypes are shared between individuals, the study performed deep sequencing of blood TCR repertoires from roughly five healthy adults. Different laboratories and diverse techniques were used to prepare libraries and sequence TCR repertoires, to increase sequencing depth and limit assay-specific biases. Each donor's leukapheresis produced roughly between roughly 0.85 and 10 billion PBMCs.

CD8 naive samples were CD45RO-negative cells positively selected for CCR7, giving a CD45RA+CCR7+ population that excluded TemRA cells. The donors were healthy, HIV-negative adults who had no recently reported acute infections or vaccinations. Only Caucasian adults living in Nashville, Tennessee, USA were represented among the donors. After blood collection by leukapheresis, PBMCs were isolated using Ficoll-Histopaque density gradient centrifugation and then cryopreserved in the vapor phase of liquid nitrogen. Analytical flow cytometry was used to check the purity and quantity of every magnetically sorted T cell population. Genomic DNA was isolated from every sorted fraction and measured by UV absorbance on a Nanodrop 2000c. Points on this clone: The antigen it recognizes is unknown. Per-base quality was not reported, and no clone a single base away is much larger than it.

General findings and caveats noted by the study authors: Sampling was restricted to blood, and TCR repertoires in tissue are likely to differ from TCR repertoires in blood. Higher generation probabilities were observed for clonotypes shared by all four sorted-subset donors than for non-shared clonotypes. Because the study included a small number of donors, the genetic and exposure-history diversity represented was limited. Pairwise subsampling indicated that sequencing depth was expected to affect the degree of clonotype sharing among donors. Even with the large sequencing depth, rarefaction of the sorted-subset datasets indicated that sequencing was incomplete. Naive subsets generally had larger estimated clonotype richness than memory subsets did. When several donors were compared, the shared fraction of clonotypes was roughly 5% for naive CD4, roughly 3.3% for naive CD8, more than 2% for memory CD4, and 0.35% to 0.4% for memory CD8.

TCR CDR3 regions were amplified from genomic DNA by multiplex PCR using the deep immunoSEQ assay. Genomic DNA extracted from each cell subset was distributed evenly over all wells of several immunoSEQ 96-well plates, and each plate served as one replicate. For sorted subsets, each replicate PCR was loaded with about 0.2 ug genomic DNA, equivalent to about 33,000 T cell genomes. Purified libraries were quantified with a Qubit 3.0 fluorometer, sized on a Bioanalyzer 2100, and re-quantified with the KAPA Library Quantification kit. Each immunoSEQ 96-well plate was sequenced on its own single-read 150-cycle Illumina NextSeq 550 flow cell. Under the source paper's analysis protocol: Because only junctional sequences without quality scores were contained in the immunoSEQ output, filtering matching that applied to full-length reads could not be performed. Sequences were annotated with PyIR, a Python wrapper for IgBLAST v1.9, and V/J genes and CDR3 were assigned using IMGT germline references. Reads with weak V/J assignments (E-value above 1e-6), missing CDR3, stop codons, out-of-frame junctions, or ambiguous translated residues were removed. A V3J clonotype was defined by an identical inferred V gene, J gene, and CDR3 amino acid sequence. Percentage overlap between repertoires was computed as shared unique clonotypes divided by the size of the smaller repertoire. Repertoire richness was assessed with RTK rarefaction, the Chao1 estimator, and Recon v2.1 estimates of unobserved clonotypes. Generation probabilities were computed with OLGA for all TCRbeta clonotypes obtained by the gDNA method from four donors. TCRdb retrieved this table from immuneACCESS and kept in-frame rearrangements only. Not all clones are present; in checked studies, unresolved V genes account for under half, and no reason is known for the remainder. The V and J calls and clone size are taken from that table; D and trimming were inferred from the DNA. The sample data list about 580,000 clones, and 95% to 98% of these were observed just once. The ten largest clones add up to 0.3% of the sample.

This receptor was taken from a man aged 30 to 45 in good health. Sequencing input: naive CD8+ T cells sorted from blood. The cell subset or site tag for this specimen amounts to: CD45RA+CCR7+.

The DNA sequence is as follows: TGTGCCAGCAGCTTAGGGGGTATGACATACAATGAGCAGTTCTTC. It translates to CASSLGGMTYNEQFF. The V and J segments used are TRBV7-9 and TRBJ2-1, with the D segment identity uncertain. The CDR3 spans 15 residues, from the cysteine through the phenylalanine. Only CDR3 DNA remains: 45 bases, in frame from the first base. Reading the germline V gene (reference sequence) gives CDR1 SEHNR and CDR2 FQNEAQ. The V and J ends are trimmed by 1 base and 4 bases, leaving 11 bases between them.